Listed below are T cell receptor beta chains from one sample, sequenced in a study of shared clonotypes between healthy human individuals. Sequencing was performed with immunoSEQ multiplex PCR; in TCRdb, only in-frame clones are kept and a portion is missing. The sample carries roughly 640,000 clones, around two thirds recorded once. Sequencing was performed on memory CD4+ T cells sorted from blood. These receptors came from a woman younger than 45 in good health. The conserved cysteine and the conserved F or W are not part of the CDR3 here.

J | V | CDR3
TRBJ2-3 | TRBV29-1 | GGETPSTDTQY
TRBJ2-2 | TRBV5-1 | ASSLGEVSTGELF
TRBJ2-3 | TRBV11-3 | ASSPGTGSTDTQY
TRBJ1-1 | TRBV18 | ASSPNRGRKLAEAF
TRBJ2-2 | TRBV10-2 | ASSLRELGELF
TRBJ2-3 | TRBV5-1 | ASSLGWGTDTQY
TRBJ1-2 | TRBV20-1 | SASSGVGYT
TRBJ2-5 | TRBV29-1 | SVEDSRGTETQY
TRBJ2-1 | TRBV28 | ASRSPYGGVGNEQF
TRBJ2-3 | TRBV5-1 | ASSLDRVTDTQY
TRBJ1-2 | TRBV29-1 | SVEEGTEISRGYT
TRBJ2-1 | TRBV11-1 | ASSLGSGTRTYNEQF
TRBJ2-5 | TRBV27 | ASSFGALEGETQY
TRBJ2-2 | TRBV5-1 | ASSLTGGVRTGELF
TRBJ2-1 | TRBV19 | ASSIVVGTWNEQF
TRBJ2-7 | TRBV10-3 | AIRPGTAVSEQY
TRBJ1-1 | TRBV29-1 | SVGYGTAAF
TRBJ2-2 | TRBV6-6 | ASGRLGDTGELF
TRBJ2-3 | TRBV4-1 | ASSKSTGGRSDTQY
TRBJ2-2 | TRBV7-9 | ASSPRSGSDTGELF
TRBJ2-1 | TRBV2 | ASCSLASSHNEQF
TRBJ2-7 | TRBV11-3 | ASSRGRHGTYEQY
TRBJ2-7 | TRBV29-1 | SVEDRAGTYEQY
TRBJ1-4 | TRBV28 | ASSSTVSPTTNEKLF
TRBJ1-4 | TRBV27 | ASSPLGAREKLF
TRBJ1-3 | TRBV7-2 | ASSFRGDPGNTIY